This T cell receptor beta chain was obtained from a study of T cells in Graves' hyperthyroidism and ophthalmopathy. About the research overall: Peripheral blood was obtained at initial diagnosis, preceding any treatment. Study-level results: Ophthalmopathy was separated from stable hyperthyroidism by a 13 V-J model.

The investigators amplified TCR beta CDR3 regions from RNA transcripts. Primed by the HTBI set, a first-round RT-PCR was run on the TCR CDR3. TCRdb redid the calling of the multiplex PCR reads with MiXCR, one entry per CDR3 protein. The sample lists 300,000 to 350,000 distinct CDR3 sequences; roughly 23% were seen once. This clonotype appeared many times. No antigen is known for it. Trimming took 2 bases from V and 0 from J; bases not matched to a gene: 4. Germline CDR1 and CDR2: SGHRS and YFSETQ. CDR3 size: 16 residues. Subjects aged 18 to 65 presented with newly diagnosed hyperthyroidism of less than 2 months' duration.

This sequence originates from a woman between 50 and 59 years old with Graves' hyperthyroidism. The rearrangement joins TRBV5-1 to TRBJ2-3; 9 nucleotides line up with TRBD1. Sequencing input: blood. In nucleotides, the CDR3 is TGCGCCAGCAGCTTAAGGACAGGGGCTAGCACAGATACGCAGTATTTT. It is translated as CASSLRTGASTDTQYF.